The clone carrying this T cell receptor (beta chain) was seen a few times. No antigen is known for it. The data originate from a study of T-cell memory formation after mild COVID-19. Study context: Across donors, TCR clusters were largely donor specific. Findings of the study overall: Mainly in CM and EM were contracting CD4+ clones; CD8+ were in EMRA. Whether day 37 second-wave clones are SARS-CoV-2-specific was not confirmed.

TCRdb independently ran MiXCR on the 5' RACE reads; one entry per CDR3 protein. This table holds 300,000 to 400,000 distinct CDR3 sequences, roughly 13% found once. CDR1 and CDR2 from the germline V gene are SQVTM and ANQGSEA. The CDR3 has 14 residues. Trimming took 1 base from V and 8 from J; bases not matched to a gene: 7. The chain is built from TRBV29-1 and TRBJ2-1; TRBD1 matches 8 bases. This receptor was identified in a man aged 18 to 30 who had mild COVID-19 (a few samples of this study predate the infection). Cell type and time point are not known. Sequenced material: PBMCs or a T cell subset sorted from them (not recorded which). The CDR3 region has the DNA TGCAGCGTTGAAGGCACAGGACAGGGACATGAGCAGTTCTTC. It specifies CSVEGTGQGHEQFF.